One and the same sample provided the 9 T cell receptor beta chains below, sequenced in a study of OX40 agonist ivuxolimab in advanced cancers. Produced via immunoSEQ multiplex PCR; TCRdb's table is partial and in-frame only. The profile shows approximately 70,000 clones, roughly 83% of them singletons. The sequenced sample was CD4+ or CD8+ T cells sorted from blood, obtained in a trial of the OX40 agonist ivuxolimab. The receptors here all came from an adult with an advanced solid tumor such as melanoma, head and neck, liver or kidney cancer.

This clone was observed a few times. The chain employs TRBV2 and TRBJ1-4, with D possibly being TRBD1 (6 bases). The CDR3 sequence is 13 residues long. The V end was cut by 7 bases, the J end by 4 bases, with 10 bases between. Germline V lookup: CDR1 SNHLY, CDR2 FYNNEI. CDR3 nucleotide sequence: TGTGCCAGCAACGGACAGATTAATGAAAAACTGTTTTTT. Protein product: CASNGQINEKLFF.

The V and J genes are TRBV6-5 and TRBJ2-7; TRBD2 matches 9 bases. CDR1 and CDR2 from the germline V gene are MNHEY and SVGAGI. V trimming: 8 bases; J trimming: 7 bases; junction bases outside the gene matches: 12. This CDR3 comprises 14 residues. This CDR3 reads CASWRSGAGGEQYF. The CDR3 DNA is TGTGCCAGCTGGAGGAGCGGGGCGGGAGGGGAGCAGTACTTC.

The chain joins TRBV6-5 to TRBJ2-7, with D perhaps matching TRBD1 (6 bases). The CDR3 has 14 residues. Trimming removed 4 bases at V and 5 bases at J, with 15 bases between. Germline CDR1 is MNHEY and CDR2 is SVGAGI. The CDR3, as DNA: TGTGCCAGCAGTTTCACAGGGCTTCGGGACGAGCAGTACTTC. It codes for CASSFTGLRDEQYF.

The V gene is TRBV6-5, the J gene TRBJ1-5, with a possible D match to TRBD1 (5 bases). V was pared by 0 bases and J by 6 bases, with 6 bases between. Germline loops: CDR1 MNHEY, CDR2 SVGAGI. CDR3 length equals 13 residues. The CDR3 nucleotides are TGTGCCAGCAGTTACTCAGGGGCTCAGCCCCAGCATTTT. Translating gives CASSYSGAQPQHF.

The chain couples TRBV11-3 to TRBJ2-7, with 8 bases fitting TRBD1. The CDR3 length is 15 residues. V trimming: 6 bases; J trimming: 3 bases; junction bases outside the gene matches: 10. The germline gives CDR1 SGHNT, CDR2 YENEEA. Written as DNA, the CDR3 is TGTGCCAGCAGTAAAACCGGGACAGGTAGCTACGAGCAGTACTTC. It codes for CASSKTGTGSYEQYF.

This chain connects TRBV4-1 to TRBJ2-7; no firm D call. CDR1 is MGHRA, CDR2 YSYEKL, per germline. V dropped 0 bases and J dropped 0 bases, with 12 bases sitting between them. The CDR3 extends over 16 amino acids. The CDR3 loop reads CASSQERVPSSYEQYF. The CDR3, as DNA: TGCGCCAGCAGCCAAGAGAGAGTTCCTAGCTCCTACGAGCAGTACTTC.

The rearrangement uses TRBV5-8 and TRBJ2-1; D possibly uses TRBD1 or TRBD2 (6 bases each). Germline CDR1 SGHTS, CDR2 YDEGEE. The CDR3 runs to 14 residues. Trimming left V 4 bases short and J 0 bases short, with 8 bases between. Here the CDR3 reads CASSRGLSYNEQFF. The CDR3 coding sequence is TGTGCCAGCAGCCGGGGGCTCTCCTACAATGAGCAGTTCTTC.

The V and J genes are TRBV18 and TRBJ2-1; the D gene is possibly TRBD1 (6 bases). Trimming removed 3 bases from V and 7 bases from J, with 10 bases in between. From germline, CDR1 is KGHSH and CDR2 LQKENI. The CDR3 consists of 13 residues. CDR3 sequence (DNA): TGTGCCAGCTCACCGGGGGCAGCTAATGAGCAGTTCTTC. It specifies CASSPGAANEQFF.

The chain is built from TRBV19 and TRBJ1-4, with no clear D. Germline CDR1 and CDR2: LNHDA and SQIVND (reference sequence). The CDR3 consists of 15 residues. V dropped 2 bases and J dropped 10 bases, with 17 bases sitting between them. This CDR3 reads CASSIQETPGGKLFF. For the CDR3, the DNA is TGTGCCAGTAGTATACAAGAGACACCGGGAGGAAAACTGTTTTTT.